This T cell receptor beta chain was sequenced during a study of blood T cell repertoires in COVID-19. Study in general: Acute and convalescent COVID-19 specimens originated in the United States, Italy and Spain.

Repertoires were generated with immunoSEQ multiplex PCR, while TCRdb's copy carries only in-frame clones and drops some. This table holds roughly 200,000 clones, approximately 86% found once. There are 16 residues in the CDR3. Germline V gene lookup returns CDR1 WSHSY and CDR2 SAAADI. Trimming cost V 3 bases and J 0 bases, with 12 bases left between them. This chain uses TRBV10-2 with TRBJ2-4, with a weak D call TRBD2 (5 bases). This receptor was identified in a man aged 18 to 29 with active or convalescent COVID-19. Sequenced sample: peripheral blood. This CDR3 is CASSEREPLAKNIQYF. CDR3 sequence (DNA): TGCGCCAGCAGTGAAAGGGAGCCCCTAGCCAAAAACATTCAGTACTTC.